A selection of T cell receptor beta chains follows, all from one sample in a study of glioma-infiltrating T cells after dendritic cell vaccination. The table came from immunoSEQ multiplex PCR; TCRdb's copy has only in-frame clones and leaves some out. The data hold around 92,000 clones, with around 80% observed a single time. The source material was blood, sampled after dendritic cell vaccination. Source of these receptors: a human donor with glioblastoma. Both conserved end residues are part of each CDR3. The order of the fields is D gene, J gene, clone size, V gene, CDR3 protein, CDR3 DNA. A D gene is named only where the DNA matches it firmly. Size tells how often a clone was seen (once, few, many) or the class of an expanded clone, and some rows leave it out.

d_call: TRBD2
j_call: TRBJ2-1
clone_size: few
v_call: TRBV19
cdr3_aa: CASSIDPAGVLFYNEQFF
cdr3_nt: TGTGCCAGTAGTATAGATCCAGCGGGAGTACTTTTCTACAATGAGCAGTTCTTC

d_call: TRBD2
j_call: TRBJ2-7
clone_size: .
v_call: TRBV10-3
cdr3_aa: CAISELGGGLAGDEQYF
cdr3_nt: TGTGCCATCAGTGAGTTAGGGGGGGGACTAGCGGGCGACGAGCAGTACTTC

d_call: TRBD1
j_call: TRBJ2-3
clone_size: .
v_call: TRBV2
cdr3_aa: CASGRDRLFSTDTQYF
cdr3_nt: TGTGCCAGCGGACGGGACAGACTATTCAGCACAGATACGCAGTATTTT

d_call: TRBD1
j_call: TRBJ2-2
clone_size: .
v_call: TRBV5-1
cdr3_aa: CASSLEGQGLSTGELFF
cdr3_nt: TGCGCCAGCAGCTTGGAGGGACAGGGCCTATCCACCGGGGAGCTGTTTTTT

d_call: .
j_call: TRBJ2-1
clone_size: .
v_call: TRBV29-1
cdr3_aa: CSVAPYNEQFF
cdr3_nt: TGCAGCGTTGCCCCGTACAATGAGCAGTTCTTC

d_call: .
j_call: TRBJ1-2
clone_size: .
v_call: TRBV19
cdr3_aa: CASSRGGRGYTF
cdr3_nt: TGTGCCAGTAGCCGCGGGGGACGTGGCTACACCTTC

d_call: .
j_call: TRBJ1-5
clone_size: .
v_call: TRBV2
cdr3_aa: CASSDPAGNSNQPQHF
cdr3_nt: TGTGCCAGCAGTGATCCGGCGGGCAATAGCAATCAGCCCCAGCATTTT

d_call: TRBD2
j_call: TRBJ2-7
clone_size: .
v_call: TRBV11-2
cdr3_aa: CASSFALAGTVEQYF
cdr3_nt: TGTGCCAGCAGCTTTGCCCTAGCGGGGACGGTTGAGCAGTACTTC

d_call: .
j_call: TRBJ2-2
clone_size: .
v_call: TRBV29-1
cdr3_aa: CSVTDSNDTGELFF
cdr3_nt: TGCAGCGTCACGGACAGTAATGACACCGGGGAGCTGTTTTTT

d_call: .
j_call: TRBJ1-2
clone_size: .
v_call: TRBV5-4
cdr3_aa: CASSLVGLANYGYTF
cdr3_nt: TGTGCCAGCAGCTTGGTAGGACTAGCTAACTATGGCTACACCTTC

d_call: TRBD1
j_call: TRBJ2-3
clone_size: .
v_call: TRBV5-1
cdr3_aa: CASSRAGQGTDTQYF
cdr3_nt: TGCGCCAGCAGCCGAGCGGGACAGGGGACGGATACGCAGTATTTT

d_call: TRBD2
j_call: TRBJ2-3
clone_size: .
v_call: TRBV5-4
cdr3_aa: CASSSFSGGPPLDDTQYF
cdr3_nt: TGTGCCAGCAGTTCTTTTAGCGGGGGCCCTCCCCTTGATGATACGCAGTATTTT

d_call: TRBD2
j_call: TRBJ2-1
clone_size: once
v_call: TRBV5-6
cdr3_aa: CASSLAGLAGDEQFF
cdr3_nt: TGTGCCAGCAGCTTGGCCGGACTAGCGGGTGATGAGCAGTTCTTC

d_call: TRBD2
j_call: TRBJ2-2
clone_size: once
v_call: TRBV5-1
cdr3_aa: CASSLVAGDTGELFF
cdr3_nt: TGCGCCAGCAGCTTGGTGGCGGGGGACACCGGGGAGCTGTTTTTT

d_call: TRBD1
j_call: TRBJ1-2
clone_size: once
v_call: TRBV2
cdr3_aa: CASSLQGARGYTF
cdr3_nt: TGTGCCAGCAGTTTACAGGGGGCGCGTGGCTACACCTTC

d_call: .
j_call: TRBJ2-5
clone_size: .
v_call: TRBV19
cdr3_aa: CASSMNRETQYF
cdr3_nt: TGTGCCAGTAGTATGAATAGAGAGACCCAGTACTTC